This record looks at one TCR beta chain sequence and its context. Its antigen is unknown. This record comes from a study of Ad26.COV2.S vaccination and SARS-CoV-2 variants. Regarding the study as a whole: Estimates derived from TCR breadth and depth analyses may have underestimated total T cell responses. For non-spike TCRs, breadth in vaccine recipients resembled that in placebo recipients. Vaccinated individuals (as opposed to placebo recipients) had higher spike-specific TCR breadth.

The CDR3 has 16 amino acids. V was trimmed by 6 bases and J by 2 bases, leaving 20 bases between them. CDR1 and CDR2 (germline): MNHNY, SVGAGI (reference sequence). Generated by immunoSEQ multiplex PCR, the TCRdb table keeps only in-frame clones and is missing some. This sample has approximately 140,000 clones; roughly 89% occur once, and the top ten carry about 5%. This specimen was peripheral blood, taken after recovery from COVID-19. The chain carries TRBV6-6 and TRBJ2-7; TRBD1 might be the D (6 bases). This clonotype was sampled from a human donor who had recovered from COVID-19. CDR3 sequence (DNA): TGTGCCAGCAGATACCATTCCAGGGGTGACCCCTACGAGCAGTACTTC. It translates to CASRYHSRGDPYEQYF.